The 20 T cell receptor beta chains presented below share a single source sample, sequenced in a study of blood T cell repertoires in COVID-19. TCRdb's copy holds only in-frame clones and misses some; the assay was immunoSEQ multiplex PCR. The data contain about 50,000 clones, roughly nine tenths of them seen just once; the ten biggest clones take up less than 6.5%. The specimen sequenced was peripheral blood. These TCRs come from a man between 40 and 49 years old with active COVID-19.

The chain links TRBV2 to TRBJ1-2; D is perhaps TRBD1 (6 bases). Germline CDR1 and CDR2: SNHLY and FYNNEI. CDR3 length: 13 amino acids. The ends were cut back, 5 bases at V and 6 bases at J, with 13 bases in the middle. CDR3 nucleotides: TGTGCCAGCAGTCCCCACAGGGAAAATGGCTACACCTTC. As protein: CASSPHRENGYTF.

The V and J genes are TRBV24-1 and TRBJ2-3; 7 bases map to TRBD2. J gave up 4 bases and V 8 bases, and 11 bases lay outside the gene matches. CDR3 length: 15 amino acids. Germline CDR1 is KGHDR and CDR2 is SFDVKD. CDR3 nucleotide sequence: TGTGCCACCAACGGGGGGAATAGCGGAGCAGATACGCAGTATTTT. This sequence encodes CATNGGNSGADTQYF.

This rearrangement joins TRBV10-3 to TRBJ2-3, with 8 positions matching TRBD1. CDR1 is ENHRY, CDR2 SYGVKD, per germline. The CDR3 loop spans 15 amino acids. V was pared by 4 bases and J by 1 base, with 4 bases of the junction left unmatched. CDR3 coding DNA: TGTGCCATCAGTGTGGGGACAGGAGGCACAGATACGCAGTATTTT. It is translated as CAISVGTGGTDTQYF.

DNA for the CDR3: TGTGCCAGCAGCTCCCTGCCGGTGGAGGGTTTCTACGAGCAGTACTTC. It encodes CASSSLPVEGFYEQYF. The chain recombines TRBV7-6 with TRBJ2-7, with TRBD2 as a possible D gene (6 bases). The CDR3 has 16 residues. Germline values: CDR1 SGHVS, CDR2 FNYEAQ. V dropped 4 bases and J dropped 3 bases, with 19 bases sitting between them.

The gene calls are TRBV28 and TRBJ2-1; 9 positions agree with TRBD1. Germline assignment: CDR1 MDHEN and CDR2 SYDVKM. The V segment lost 3 bases and the J segment 3 bases; nucleotides outside the gene matches: 9. There are 17 residues in the CDR3. The CDR3 coding sequence is TGTGCCAGCAGTTTCCTAGCTCCGGGACAGGGCTACAATGAGCAGTTCTTC. Protein sequence: CASSFLAPGQGYNEQFF.

The J gene is TRBJ2-7, the V gene TRBV27; TRBD2 is a possible D gene (7 bases). This CDR3 spans 15 amino acids. The germline gives CDR1 MNHEY, CDR2 SMNVEV (reference sequence). The ends were cut back, 6 bases at V and 2 bases at J, with 17 bases in the middle. Written as DNA, the CDR3 is TGTGCCAGCAGACCTTACGGGGGGCGCCCCTACGAGCAGTACTTC. Amino acid sequence: CASRPYGGRPYEQYF.

This clone counts as medium-sized. The chain has TRBV11-3 and TRBJ2-1; possibly TRBD2 for D (5 bases). The CDR3 is 13 residues long. The V end lost 2 bases, the J end lost 9 bases, and 11 bases lay between the germline ends. Germline V gene lookup returns CDR1 SGHNT and CDR2 YENEEA. The CDR3 is CASSLSGIGEQFF. The CDR3 DNA reads as TGTGCCAGCAGCTTATCGGGGATTGGTGAGCAGTTCTTC.

The V gene is TRBV7-9, the J gene TRBJ1-4; 7 bases line up with TRBD1. Trimming cost V 5 bases and J 8 bases; bases outside gene matches: 8. There are 14 residues in the CDR3. The germline V gene has CDR1 SEHNR and CDR2 FQNEAQ (reference sequence). The CDR3 DNA follows: TGTGCCAGCAGCGCGCAGGGGGTGGCGGAAAAACTGTTTTTT. It codes for CASSAQGVAEKLFF.

This chain connects TRBV10-1 to TRBJ2-7; D might be TRBD2 (5 bases). Trimming took 3 bases from V and 6 from J, leaving 12 bases between them. CDR1 is WNHNN and CDR2 is SYGVQD in the germline V gene (reference sequence). The CDR3 length is 13 residues. The CDR3 coding sequence is TGCGCCAGCAGTGAAGGGCGGAGGTCCGAGCAGTACTTC. It specifies CASSEGRRSEQYF.

V and J are TRBV2 and TRBJ2-5; TRBD2 is a possible D gene (6 bases). Deletions cut 1 base from V and 2 bases from J, with 11 bases between. The germline V gene has CDR1 SNHLY and CDR2 FYNNEI. The length of the CDR3 is 15 residues. The CDR3 DNA is TGTGCCAGCAGTGAAGTCACTAGCATACAAGAGACCCAGTACTTC. Translated, it gives CASSEVTSIQETQYF. Full variable domain (remainder filled in from reference TRBV2 and TRBJ2-5): EPEVTQTPSHQVTQMGQEVILRCVPISNHLYFYWYRQILGQKVEFLVSFYNNEISEKSEIFDDQFSVERPDGSNFTLKIRSTKLEDSAMYFCASSEVTSIQETQYFGPGTRLLVL.

The chain has TRBV7-9 and TRBJ2-2; weak D call: TRBD1 (5 bases). Germline lookup yields CDR1 SEHNR and CDR2 FQNEAQ (reference sequence). The CDR3 spans 14 residues. V lost 4 bases, J lost 1 base, and 7 bases lay in between. This CDR3 is CASSSTGNTGELFF. CDR3 DNA sequence: TGTGCCAGCAGCTCTACAGGGAACACCGGGGAGCTGTTTTTT.

This sequence joins TRBV3-1 (or the pseudogene TRBV3-2) and TRBJ2-7, with D unclear. Looked up from germline, CDR1 is LGHDT and CDR2 is YNNKEL (reference sequence). The CDR3 has 14 residues. V lost 0 bases to trimming and J lost 1 base, with 7 bases between them. DNA for the CDR3: TGTGCCAGCAGCCAAGAGGCCGTTTCCTACGAGCAGTACTTC. Protein product: CASSQEAVSYEQYF.

The rearrangement joins TRBV4-2 to TRBJ1-1; 10 bases agree with TRBD1. The V gene's germline CDR1 is LGHNA and CDR2 YNFKEQ. The trim removed 1 base at V and 5 bases at J, leaving 7 bases unmatched. The CDR3 contains 16 residues. The CDR3 coding sequence is TGTGCCAGCAGCCAAGGGACAGGGGGACAAGGAACTGAAGCTTTCTTT. It yields the protein CASSQGTGGQGTEAFF.

This clone was counted once. The rearrangement links TRBV7-8 to TRBJ2-1; 8 positions agree with TRBD1. There are 17 residues in the CDR3. The germline CDR1 and CDR2 sequences are SGHVS and FQNEAQ. After removal of 3 bases from V and 7 bases from J, the junction contained 14 bases not matched to a gene. Here the CDR3 DNA reads TGTGCCAGCAGCTTGTATGTGGCCTCAGGGGGCTGGAATGAGCAGTTCTTC. Translating it yields CASSLYVASGGWNEQFF.

CDR3 amino acids: CASRRSQEETQYF. For the CDR3, the DNA is TGTGCCAGCAGACGATCACAAGAAGAGACCCAGTACTTC. The rearrangement links TRBV2 to TRBJ2-5; no firm D call. Trimming pared 6 bases from V and 3 bases from J, leaving 11 bases between. Germline V gene lookup returns CDR1 SNHLY and CDR2 FYNNEI. This CDR3 spans 13 amino acids.

The chain combines TRBV3-1 (or the pseudogene TRBV3-2) with TRBJ2-1; D may be TRBD1 (6 bases). Germline loops: CDR1 LGHDT, CDR2 YNNKEL (reference sequence). This CDR3 has 12 amino acids. The V end lost 4 bases, the J end lost 8 bases, and 9 bases lay between the germline ends. The CDR3 sequence: CASSPGVDEQFF. CDR3 nucleotides: TGTGCCAGCAGCCCAGGGGTGGATGAGCAGTTCTTC.

The V gene is TRBV30, the J gene TRBJ2-7; 11 nucleotides agree with TRBD2. This CDR3 region has 14 residues. Losses at the gene ends were 4 bases for V and 6 bases for J; bases not matched to a gene: 8. Germline V gene lookup returns CDR1 GTSNPN and CDR2 SVGIG (reference sequence). The CDR3 loop is CAWTGTSGWGEQYF. The CDR3 DNA follows: TGTGCCTGGACCGGGACTAGCGGTTGGGGCGAGCAGTACTTC.

The table lists this clone with a few counts. The chain is built from TRBV30 and TRBJ2-1, with D perhaps matching TRBD2 (5 bases). The V end lost 5 bases, the J end lost 8 bases, and 19 bases lay between the germline ends. This CDR3 comprises 14 residues. Germline values: CDR1 GTSNPN, CDR2 SVGIG (reference sequence). The CDR3: CAWDRGIRAHEQFF. The CDR3 DNA sequence: TGTGCCTGGGACCGGGGTATTAGAGCCCATGAGCAGTTCTTC. The whole variable domain, remainder taken from reference TRBV30 and TRBJ2-1, is SQTIHQWPATLVQPVGSPLSLECTVEGTSNPNLYWYRQAAGRGLQLLFYSVGIGQISSEVPQNLSASRPQDRQFILSSKKLLLSDSGFYLCAWDRGIRAHEQFFGPGTRLTVL.

The rearrangement uses TRBV5-1 and TRBJ2-3; the D gene is possibly TRBD1 (7 bases). Germline V gene sequence: CDR1 SGHRS, CDR2 YFSETQ. CDR3 size: 16 residues. The V gene lost 0 bases and the J gene lost 6 bases, with 17 bases spanning the gap. The DNA for the CDR3 is TGCGCCAGCAGCTTGGGGGGCGGGACAGTCACGGATACGCAGTATTTT. It encodes CASSLGGGTVTDTQYF.

The J gene is TRBJ2-1, the V gene TRBV3-1 (or the pseudogene TRBV3-2); TRBD1 is a possible D gene (5 bases). V gave up 1 base and J gave up 5 bases, with 9 bases separating them. Germline lookup yields CDR1 LGHDT and CDR2 YNNKEL (reference sequence). The CDR3 totals 14 residues. The CDR3 coding sequence is TGTGCCAGCAGCCAAGTAGGGGCAAACAATGAGCAGTTCTTC. Residues: CASSQVGANNEQFF.